This T cell receptor beta chain is drawn from a study of sequential checkpoint blockade in melanoma. Study information: Maintenance nivolumab came after either treatment sequence.

Treatment denoted: randomized to nivolumab then ipilimumab (arm A) or the reverse (arm B). This table comes from immunoSEQ multiplex PCR, and its TCRdb copy is limited to in-frame clones, with some not included. The sample has under 20,000 clones; about 80% are singletons. The CDR3 runs 15 residues. J gave up 4 bases and V 6 bases, and 9 bases lay outside the gene matches. Looked up from germline, CDR1 is LGHNA and CDR2 is YNFKEQ. This TCR was recovered from a human donor with melanoma. Specimen: CD8+ T cells sorted from blood (inferred from file names), collected from a patient given nivolumab and ipilimumab in sequence. V gene TRBV4-2 combines with J gene TRBJ1-5; 7 nucleotides line up with TRBD1. CDR3 coding DNA: TGTGCCAGCAGTTACTCGATACAGGGGAATCAGCCCCAGCATTTT. This codes for CASSYSIQGNQPQHF.